The clone carrying this T cell receptor beta chain came up a few times. The antigen remains undetermined. CDR1 and CDR2 from the germline V gene are MNHEY and SVGEGT. The CDR3 covers 15 residues. Trimming cost V 2 bases and J 7 bases, with 15 bases left between them. A second roughly 7 to 11 cycle PCR used barcoded and J-beta primers. TCRdb re-called the 5' RACE reads with MiXCR, one entry per CDR3 protein. The sample holds some 1.6 million distinct CDR3 sequences, around 35% seen once. This entry comes from a study of blood T cells in healthy people across ages. Whole-study results and caveats: Higher diversity and more naive CD4+ cells were features of long-lived donors, compared to aged donors.

The gene calls are TRBV6-2 or TRBV6-3 and TRBJ1-5; D perhaps matches TRBD1 (6 bases). The sample taken for sequencing was blood. This TCR derives from a woman aged 25 to 39 in good health. CDR3 in amino acids: CASSYMGGAGQPQHF. The CDR3 coding sequence is TGTGCCAGCAGTTACATGGGGGGCGCCGGACAGCCCCAGCATTTT.